This T cell receptor (beta chain) was documented in a study of blood T cell repertoires in COVID-19. Authors' analysis steps: Estimation of nucleated cell counts relied on the amplification of reference gene primers. Method: immunoSEQ multiplex PCR; TCRdb's copy keeps in-frame clones and lacks some. V, J and clone size are those of that table, while D and trimming were read from the DNA. The sample includes under 450,000 clones, over 75% of them seen just once. The study drew participants aged about 18 to 90 years from 20 to 30 US areas. Cohort 3 recovery required two negative PCRs, clearance, or symptom resolution. V gave up 10 bases and J gave up 0 bases; unmatched junction bases: 5. CDR3 length: 15 amino acids. Germline V gene data show CDR1 as ENHRY and CDR2 as SYGVKD.

V usage is TRBV10-3 and J usage is TRBJ2-3; the match to TRBD2 covers 12 bases. The sequencing input was PBMCs or T cells enriched from blood (not recorded which). The source of this sequence is a man aged 30 to 45 who had recovered from COVID-19. As DNA, the CDR3 is TGTGCCACAACTAGCGGGGGGACTAGCACAGATACGCAGTATTTT. This sequence encodes CATTSGGTSTDTQYF.